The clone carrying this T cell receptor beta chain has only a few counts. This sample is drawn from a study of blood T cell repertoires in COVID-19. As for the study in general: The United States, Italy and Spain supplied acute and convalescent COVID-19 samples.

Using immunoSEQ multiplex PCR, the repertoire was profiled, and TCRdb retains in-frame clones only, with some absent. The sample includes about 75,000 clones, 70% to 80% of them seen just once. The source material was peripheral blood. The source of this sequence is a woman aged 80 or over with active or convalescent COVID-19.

As DNA, the CDR3 is TGTGCCAGCAGTTACCTCGACTCCAATGACACAGATACGCAGTATTTT. Translating gives CASSYLDSNDTDTQYF. The chain couples TRBV28 to TRBJ2-3; D is ambiguous. Germline lookup yields CDR1 MDHEN and CDR2 SYDVKM. The CDR3 covers 16 residues. V gave up 4 bases and J gave up 2 bases, with 16 bases separating them.